Listed below are T cell receptor beta chains from one sample, sequenced in a study. TCRdb reprocessed the RT-PCR reads via MiXCR and lists one record per CDR3 protein. Of hundreds of thousands of distinct CDR3 sequences in the sample, 14% are singletons; the top ten hold about 3.6%. Sequences were obtained from memory CD4+ T cells from blood. The receptors shown here come from a female donor in good health, serving as a healthy control. Both conserved end residues are part of each CDR3.

J,V,CDR3
TRBJ2-3,TRBV4-2,CASSQERGRGRYF
TRBJ1-6,TRBV6-6,CASTLQQGNSPLHF
TRBJ2-1,TRBV20-1,CSARDHGGGNEQFF
TRBJ1-1,TRBV12-3/TRBV12-4,CASIWTTGTEAFF
TRBJ1-2,TRBV18,CASSPGPTEGYTF
TRBJ2-7,TRBV29-1,CSVEGRESKQYF
TRBJ2-7,TRBV5-1,CASSSGQTGEQYF
TRBJ1-2,TRBV6-5,CASSYSSGADYGYTF
TRBJ2-3,TRBV24-1,CATSDLRFGGTDTQYF
TRBJ2-1,TRBV7-8,CASSLARDRGATYNEQFF
TRBJ2-5,TRBV7-7,CASSLDGTGRTQYF
TRBJ2-5,TRBV20-1,CSARAVWRGQETQYF
TRBJ2-1,TRBV20-1,CSSAGRAGYNEQFF
TRBJ2-1,TRBV18,CASSVREREEQFF
TRBJ2-7,TRBV27,CASSLVKGAARQYF
TRBJ2-7,TRBV5-1,CASSLDSGSPFGEQYF
TRBJ2-1,TRBV12-3/TRBV12-4,CASTRGLSEQFF
TRBJ1-4,TRBV12-3/TRBV12-4,CASSFNRNEKLFF
TRBJ2-2,TRBV15,CATSRDRGSATGELFF
TRBJ2-3,TRBV24-1,CATKGGGGGTQYF
TRBJ2-2,TRBV7-2,CASSLDYRTTGSGELFF
TRBJ2-7,TRBV6-5,CASSHLGLAGDYLSYEQYF
TRBJ2-7,TRBV5-1,CASSLRARAPDEQYF
TRBJ2-3,TRBV7-9,CASRIHTSTDTQYF
TRBJ2-7,TRBV6-2/TRBV6-3,CASSFRAGQASSYEQYF
TRBJ2-1,TRBV6-2/TRBV6-3,CASSYGAGGPSYNEQFF
TRBJ2-4,TRBV14,CASSIRSAGNIQYF
TRBJ2-2,TRBV20-1,CSARDSRLSEGELFF
TRBJ1-1,TRBV23-1,CASSLHHISSSGTEAFF
TRBJ2-7,TRBV6-1,CASSPQLQQYF
TRBJ1-1,TRBV7-9,CASSPALQGNTEAFF
TRBJ1-2,TRBV6-5,CASIRDRGIRGGYTF
TRBJ2-7,TRBV4-3,CASSQDIVGRLNYEQYF
TRBJ2-2,TRBV7-6,CASSYAGGLDPGELFF
TRBJ2-3,TRBV6-2/TRBV6-3,CASRRTEGTDTQYF
TRBJ2-3,TRBV12-3/TRBV12-4,CASSLGDSTDTQYF
TRBJ2-5,TRBV5-1,CASRGNHLETQYF
TRBJ1-4,TRBV11-2,CASSRWMRNEKLFF
TRBJ2-5,TRBV24-1,CATSVQGRGETQYF
TRBJ2-7,TRBV20-1,CSAHVKGTSYEQYF
TRBJ2-1,TRBV20-1,CSASNPNPSYNEQFF
TRBJ2-1,TRBV24-1,CATSALGQLDNEQFF
TRBJ2-1,TRBV4-2,CASSRQTAEQFF
TRBJ2-2,TRBV7-3,CASSPRTGMGTGELFF
TRBJ2-1,TRBV7-3,CASSLSQSYNEQFF
TRBJ2-3,TRBV10-1,CASAAAGSPDTQYF
TRBJ2-7,TRBV15,CATKQGGSSYEQYF
TRBJ2-1,TRBV6-5,CASSYEPSSYNEQFF
TRBJ2-5,TRBV5-1,CASRPGTVETQYF
TRBJ1-5,TRBV7-2,CASSLVGTGGNQPQHF
TRBJ2-5,TRBV18,CASSPMGTNQETQYF
TRBJ1-4,TRBV3-1,CASSAGRGGKEKLFF
TRBJ1-1,TRBV27,CASSFGQVNTEAFF
TRBJ1-5,TRBV20-1,CSALPSGGSGDQPQHF
TRBJ2-1,TRBV11-1,CASSSGRGIQQFF